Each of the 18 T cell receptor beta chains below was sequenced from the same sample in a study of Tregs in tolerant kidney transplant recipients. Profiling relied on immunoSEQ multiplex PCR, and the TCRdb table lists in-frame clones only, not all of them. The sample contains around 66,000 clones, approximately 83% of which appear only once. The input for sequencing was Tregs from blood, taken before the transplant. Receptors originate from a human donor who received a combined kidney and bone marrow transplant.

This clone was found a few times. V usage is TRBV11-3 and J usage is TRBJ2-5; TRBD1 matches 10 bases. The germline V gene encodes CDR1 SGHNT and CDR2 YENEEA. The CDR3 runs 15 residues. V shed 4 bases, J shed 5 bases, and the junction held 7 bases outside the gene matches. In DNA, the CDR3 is TGTGCCAGCAGCTGGGGACAGGGGAGTCCGGAGACCCAGTACTTC. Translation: CASSWGQGSPETQYF. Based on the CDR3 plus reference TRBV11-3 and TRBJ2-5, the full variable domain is EAGVVQSPRYKIIEKKQPVAFWCNPISGHNTLYWYLQNLGQGPELLIRYENEEAVDDSQLPKDRFSAERLKGVDSTLKIQPAELGDSAVYLCASSWGQGSPETQYFGPGTRLLVL.

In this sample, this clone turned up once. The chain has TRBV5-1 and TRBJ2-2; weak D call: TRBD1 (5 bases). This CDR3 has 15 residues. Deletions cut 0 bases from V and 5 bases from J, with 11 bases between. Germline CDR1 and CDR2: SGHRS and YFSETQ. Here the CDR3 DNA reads TGCGCCAGCAGCTTGGGGGGCGCTCCGACCGGGGAGCTGTTTTTT. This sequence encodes CASSLGGAPTGELFF.

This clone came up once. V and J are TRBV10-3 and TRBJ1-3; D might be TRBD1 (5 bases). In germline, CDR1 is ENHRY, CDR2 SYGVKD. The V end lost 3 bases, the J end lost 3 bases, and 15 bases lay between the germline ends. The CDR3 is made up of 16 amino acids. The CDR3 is CAISEDPGVGGNTIYF. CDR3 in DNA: TGTGCCATCAGTGAAGATCCGGGGGTAGGTGGAAACACCATATATTTT.

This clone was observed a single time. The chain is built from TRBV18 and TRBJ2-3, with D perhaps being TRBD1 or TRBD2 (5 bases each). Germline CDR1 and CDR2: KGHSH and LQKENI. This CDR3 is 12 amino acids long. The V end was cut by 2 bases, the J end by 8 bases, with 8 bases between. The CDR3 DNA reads TGTGCCAGCTCACCAGAGGGGATTACGCAGTATTTT. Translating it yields CASSPEGITQYF.

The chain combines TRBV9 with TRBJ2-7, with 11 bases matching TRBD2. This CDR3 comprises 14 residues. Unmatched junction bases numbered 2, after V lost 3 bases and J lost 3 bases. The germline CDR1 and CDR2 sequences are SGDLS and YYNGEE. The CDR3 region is CASSAGLADYEQYF. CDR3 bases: TGTGCCAGCAGCGCGGGACTAGCGGACTACGAGCAGTACTTC.

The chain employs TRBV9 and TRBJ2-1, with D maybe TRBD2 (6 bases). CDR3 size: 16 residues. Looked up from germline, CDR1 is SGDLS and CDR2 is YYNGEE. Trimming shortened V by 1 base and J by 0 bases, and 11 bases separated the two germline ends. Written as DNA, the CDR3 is TGTGCCAGCAGCGTATCTGCCGGGAGCTCCTACAATGAGCAGTTCTTC. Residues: CASSVSAGSSYNEQFF.

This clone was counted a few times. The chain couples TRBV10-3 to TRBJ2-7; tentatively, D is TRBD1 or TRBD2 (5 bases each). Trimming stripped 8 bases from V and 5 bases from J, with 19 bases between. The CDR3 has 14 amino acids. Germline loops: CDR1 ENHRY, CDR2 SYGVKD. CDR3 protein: CAIGRDEGPDEQYF. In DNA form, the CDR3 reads TGTGCCATCGGCCGGGACGAGGGTCCGGACGAGCAGTACTTC.

The CDR3 nucleotides are TGTGCCATCAGGAACTCTGGAAACACCATATATTTT. This translates into CAIRNSGNTIYF. The V and J genes are TRBV10-3 and TRBJ1-3; D uncertain. V was clipped by 6 bases and J by 0 bases, with 3 bases between them. The CDR3 covers 12 residues. The V gene's germline CDR1 is ENHRY and CDR2 SYGVKD.

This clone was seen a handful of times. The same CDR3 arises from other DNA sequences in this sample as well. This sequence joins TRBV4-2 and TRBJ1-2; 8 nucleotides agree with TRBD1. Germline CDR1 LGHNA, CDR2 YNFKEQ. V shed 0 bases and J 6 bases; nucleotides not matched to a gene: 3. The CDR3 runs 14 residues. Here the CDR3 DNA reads TGTGCCAGCAGCCAAGATGACAGGGGAGATGGCTACACCTTC. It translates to CASSQDDRGDGYTF.

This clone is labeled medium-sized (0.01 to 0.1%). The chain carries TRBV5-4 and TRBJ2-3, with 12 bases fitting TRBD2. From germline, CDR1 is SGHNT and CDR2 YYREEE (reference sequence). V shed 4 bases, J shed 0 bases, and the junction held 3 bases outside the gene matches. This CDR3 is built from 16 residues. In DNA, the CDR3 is TGTGCCAGCAGCAGGACTAGCGGGACTAGCACAGATACGCAGTATTTT. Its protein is CASSRTSGTSTDTQYF.

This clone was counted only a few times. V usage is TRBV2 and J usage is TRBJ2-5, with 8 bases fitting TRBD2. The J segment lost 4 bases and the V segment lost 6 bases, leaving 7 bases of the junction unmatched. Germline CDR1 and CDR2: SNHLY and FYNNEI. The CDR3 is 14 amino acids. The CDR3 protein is CASRAGGGRETQYF. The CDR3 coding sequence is TGTGCCAGCAGAGCCGGGGGGGGTAGAGAGACCCAGTACTTC.

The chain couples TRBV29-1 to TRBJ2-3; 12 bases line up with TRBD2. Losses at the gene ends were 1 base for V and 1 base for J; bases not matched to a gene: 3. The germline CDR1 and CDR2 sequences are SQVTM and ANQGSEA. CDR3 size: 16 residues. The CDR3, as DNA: TGCAGCGTTGAAGGGACTAGCGGGGCCCGCACAGATACGCAGTATTTT. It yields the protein CSVEGTSGARTDTQYF.

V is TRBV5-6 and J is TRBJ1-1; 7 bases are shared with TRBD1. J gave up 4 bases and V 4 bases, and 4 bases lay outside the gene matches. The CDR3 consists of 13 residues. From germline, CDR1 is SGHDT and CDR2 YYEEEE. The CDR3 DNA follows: TGTGCCAGCAGCCCAAGGACAGGCACTGAAGCTTTCTTT. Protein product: CASSPRTGTEAFF.

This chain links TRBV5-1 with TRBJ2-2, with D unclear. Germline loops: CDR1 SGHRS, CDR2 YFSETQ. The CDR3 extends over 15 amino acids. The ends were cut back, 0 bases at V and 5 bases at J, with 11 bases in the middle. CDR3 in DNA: TGCGCCAGCAGCTTGGGTGTCGTCAAGACCGGGGAGCTGTTTTTT. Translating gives CASSLGVVKTGELFF.

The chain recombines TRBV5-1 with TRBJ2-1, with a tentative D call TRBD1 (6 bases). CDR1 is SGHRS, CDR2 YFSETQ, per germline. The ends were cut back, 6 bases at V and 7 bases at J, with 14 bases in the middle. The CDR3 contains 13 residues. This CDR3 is CASKAGTSNEQFF. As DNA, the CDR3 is TGCGCCAGCAAAGCCGGGACAAGTAATGAGCAGTTCTTC. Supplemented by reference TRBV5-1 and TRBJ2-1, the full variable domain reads KAGVTQTPRYLIKTRGQQVTLSCSPISGHRSVSWYQQTPGQGLQFLFEYFSETQRNKGNFPGRFSGRQFSNSRSEMNVSTLELGDSALYLCASKAGTSNEQFFGPGTRLTVL.

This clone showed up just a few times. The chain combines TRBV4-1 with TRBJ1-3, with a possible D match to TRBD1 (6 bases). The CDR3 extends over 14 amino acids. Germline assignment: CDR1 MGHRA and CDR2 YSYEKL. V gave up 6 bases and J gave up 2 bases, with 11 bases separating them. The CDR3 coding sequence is TGCGCCAGCAGAGGGGGGAAAACTGGAAACACCATATATTTT. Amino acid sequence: CASRGGKTGNTIYF.

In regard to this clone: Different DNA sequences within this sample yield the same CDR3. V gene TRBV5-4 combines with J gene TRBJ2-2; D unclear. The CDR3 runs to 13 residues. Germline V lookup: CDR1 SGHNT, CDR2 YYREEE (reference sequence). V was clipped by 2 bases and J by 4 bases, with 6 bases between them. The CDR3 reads CASSLGSTGELFF. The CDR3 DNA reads TGTGCCAGCAGCTTAGGTAGCACCGGGGAGCTGTTTTTT.

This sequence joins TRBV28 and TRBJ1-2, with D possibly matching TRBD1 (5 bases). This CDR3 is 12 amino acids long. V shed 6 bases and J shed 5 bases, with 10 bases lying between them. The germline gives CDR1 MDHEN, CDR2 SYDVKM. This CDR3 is CASSLTVYGYTF. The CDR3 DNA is TGTGCCAGCAGCCTGACAGTTTATGGCTACACCTTC.